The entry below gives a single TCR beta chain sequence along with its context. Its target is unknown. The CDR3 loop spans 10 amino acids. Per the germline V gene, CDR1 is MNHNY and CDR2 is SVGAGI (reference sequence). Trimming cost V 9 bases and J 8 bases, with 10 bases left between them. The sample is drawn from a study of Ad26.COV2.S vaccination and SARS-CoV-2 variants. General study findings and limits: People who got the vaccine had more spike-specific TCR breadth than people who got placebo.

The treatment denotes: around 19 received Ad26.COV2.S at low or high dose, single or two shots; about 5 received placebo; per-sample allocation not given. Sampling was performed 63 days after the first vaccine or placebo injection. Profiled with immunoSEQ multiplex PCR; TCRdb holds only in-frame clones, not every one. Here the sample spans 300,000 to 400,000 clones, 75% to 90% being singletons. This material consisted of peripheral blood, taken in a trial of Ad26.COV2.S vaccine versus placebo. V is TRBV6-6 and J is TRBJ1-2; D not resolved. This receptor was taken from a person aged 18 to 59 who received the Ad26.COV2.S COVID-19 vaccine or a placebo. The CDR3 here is CASEDAGYTF. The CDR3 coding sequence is TGTGCCAGTGAGGACGCCGGCTACACCTTC.